The clone carrying this T cell receptor beta chain was counted once. This sample is part of a study of cytomegalovirus exposure and HLA in healthy donors. The PCR used 60 Vbeta and 13 Jbeta primers. Data came from immunoSEQ multiplex PCR; TCRdb stores just in-frame clones and leaves some out. The table includes 130,000 or so clones, 60% to 85% detected once. This clonotype originated in a man aged 35 to 55 in good health and CMV-seronegative. The sample consisted of PBMCs.

Here the CDR3 DNA reads TGTGCCAGCAGTTTATCCGGACAGGATACGCAGTATTTT. It yields the protein CASSLSGQDTQYF. The chain is built from TRBV27 and TRBJ2-3, with D maybe TRBD1 (6 bases). CDR1 is MNHEY, CDR2 SMNVEV, per germline (reference sequence). The ends were cut back, 0 bases at V and 6 bases at J, with 7 bases in the middle. The CDR3 runs to 13 residues.